Given below is one T cell receptor (beta chain) in context. Its antigen is unknown. No much larger clone is present one base from it, and per-base qualities are unavailable. Inclusive of the bounding cysteine and phenylalanine, the CDR3 is 14 residues long. The only DNA kept is the CDR3, 42 bases in frame from the first base. Relative to germline, V is missing 2 bases and J is missing 0 bases, with 1 base of the junction outside any gene match. From the germline V gene, CDR1 is MDHEN and CDR2 is SYDVKM. In the prospective study, participants were about 18 to 95 years old, resided in fewer than 25 geographic areas of the United States, and were enrolled through a virtual design. In the prospective study, cohorts were assigned on the basis of participant-reported clinical history obtained from a screening survey and a study questionnaire. ImmuneRACE Cohort 3 recovered participants were defined by two consecutive negative NP/OP PCR tests, healthcare professional clearance, or symptom resolution. In the prospective study, whole blood, serum and a nasopharyngeal or oropharyngeal swab were collected from each participant by mobile phlebotomists. Participants in the prospective study had the option to provide additional blood draws and questionnaires over a roughly 2-month period. Blood samples from the prospective study were shipped frozen or at room temperature prior to DNA extraction.

The sample originates from a study of blood T cell repertoires in COVID-19 (TCRdb year 2020). Context from the whole study: Samples covering the acute and convalescent phases of COVID-19 were provided by collaborators in the United States, Italy and Spain. The material from the prospective study consisted of cDNA or gDNA derived from T cells, B-cell-depleted T cells, or PBMCs. Deeply sampled blood TCRbeta repertoires from subjects exposed to, actively infected with, or recovered from COVID-19 were included in the dataset. A freely available public database, intended as a resource for researchers studying the immune response to SARS-CoV-2, is where the repertoires were released. The samples were drawn from two sources: the first 160 participants of the ongoing ImmuneRACE study, and 1,000 to 1,500 subjects contributed by 6 global collaborators. The sample metadata nearly always contained a de-identified subject ID, COVID-19 status, age in years and sex. HLA class I and class II types, where available, came from metadata supplied by the sample provider rather than from assay-based typing. What the research found in general, with its limitations: The quantity of clinical and demographic metadata differed by source and by participant and was supplied without curation.

TCRbeta CDR3 regions were amplified from genomic DNA using the immunoSEQ Assay, a bias-controlled multiplex PCR. The study's processing was this. Nucleated cell counts per sample were estimated from amplification of reference gene primers within the assay. To quantify the absolute abundance of each unique TCRbeta CDR3 rearrangement, sequence reads were collapsed and filtered. For each sample, productive Simpson clonality was calculated by taking the square root of Simpson's diversity index across productive rearrangements. TCRdb holds this immuneACCESS table with in-frame rearrangements only. Some clones are missing; in checked studies, unresolved V genes explain under half, and the rest has no known cause. V and J calls and clone size come straight from that table; D and trimming were deduced from the DNA. The sample yields 250,000 to 300,000 clones; 75% to 90% were counted once. The biggest ten clones account for roughly 9% of the sample.

The clonotype comes from a man aged 35 to 55 who had recovered from COVID-19. The sequence links TRBV28 to TRBJ2-7; the junction holds 7 bases that match TRBD2. Material for sequencing was PBMCs or T cells enriched from blood (not recorded which). DNA sequence: TGTGCCAGCAGTTTACTAGCGGACTCCTACGAGCAGTACTTC. Its protein reads: CASSLLADSYEQYF.